The present entry profiles one T cell receptor beta chain with its context. The sample comes from a study of blood T cell repertoires in COVID-19. As for the study in general: The study drew acute and convalescent COVID-19 samples from the United States, Italy and Spain.

Those enrolled in Seattle joined during active infection and were followed longitudinally afterward. Method: immunoSEQ multiplex PCR; TCRdb's copy keeps in-frame clones and lacks some. The repertoire includes about 150,000 clones, under 85% of them detected once, and 0.6% to 0.65% sits in the top ten. The CDR3 runs 15 residues. J was trimmed by 2 bases and V by 3 bases; bases with no gene match: 4. Looked up from germline, CDR1 is PRHDT and CDR2 is FYEKMQ (reference sequence). This TCR came from a man in his fifties or sixties with COVID-19, enrolled during active disease. Sequencing was carried out using peripheral blood. This chain joins TRBV13 and TRBJ1-3; 7 bases align to TRBD1. CDR3 sequence: CASSLTGNAGNTIYF. CDR3 coding DNA: TGTGCCAGCAGCTTGACAGGGAACGCTGGAAACACCATATATTTT.